Listed here are 15 T cell receptor beta chains from one sample, sequenced in a study of sequential checkpoint blockade in melanoma. Produced via immunoSEQ multiplex PCR; TCRdb's table is partial and in-frame only. The sample records thousands of clones, about 30% being singletons. The treatment: randomized to nivolumab then ipilimumab (arm A) or the reverse (arm B). The sample was tumor tissue (inferred from file names), taken from a patient given nivolumab and ipilimumab in sequence. These receptors originate from a human donor with melanoma.

The rearrangement links TRBV6-8 to TRBJ2-6, with a weak D call TRBD2 (6 bases). V was pared by 5 bases and J by 0 bases, with 14 bases between. Germline V gene lookup returns CDR1 MNHGY and CDR2 SAAAGT. The CDR3 sequence is 17 residues long. The CDR3 protein is CASSGAGRYSGANVLTF. The CDR3 DNA reads as TGTGCCAGCAGTGGGGCAGGGAGGTACTCTGGGGCCAACGTCCTGACTTTC.

This chain uses TRBV6-8 with TRBJ2-5, with 12 bases fitting TRBD2. J lost 2 bases, V lost 6 bases, and 4 bases had no gene match. The V gene's germline CDR1 is MNHGY and CDR2 SAAAGT. The CDR3 loop spans 15 amino acids. The CDR3 sequence: CASSSSGREQETQYF. CDR3 sequence (DNA): TGTGCCAGCAGCTCTAGCGGGAGGGAACAAGAGACCCAGTACTTC.

V gene TRBV30 combines with J gene TRBJ1-5; 7 bases are a match to TRBD1. Germline loops: CDR1 GTSNPN, CDR2 SVGIG (reference sequence). This CDR3 region has 16 residues. Trimming at V came to 3 bases and at J to 2 bases, leaving 10 bases not matched to a gene. In DNA form, the CDR3 reads TGTGCCTGGAGGGAAACAGGGGTAGGGGGCAATCAGCCCCAGCATTTT. The encoded protein is CAWRETGVGGNQPQHF.

This clone was counted at least ten times. The chain couples TRBV11-3 to TRBJ2-7; D ambiguous. Trimming removed 8 bases at V and 2 bases at J, with 16 bases between. Germline V gene sequence: CDR1 SGHNT, CDR2 YENEEA. This CDR3 has 14 amino acids. The chain's CDR3 is CASQPRSSAYEQYF. The CDR3 DNA sequence: TGTGCCAGCCAACCTCGTTCCAGCGCCTACGAGCAGTACTTC.

Relative to its sample, this clone is medium-sized. CDR3 protein: CASSTRTSGRYEQYF. In nucleotides, the CDR3 is TGTGCCAGCAGTACCCGGACTAGCGGACGCTACGAGCAGTACTTC. The J gene is TRBJ2-7, the V gene TRBV6-8, with 10 bases lining up with TRBD2. This CDR3 has 15 amino acids. Germline V gives CDR1 MNHGY, CDR2 SAAAGT. The junction had 7 bases not matched to a gene; V was cut back by 5 bases and J by 3 bases.

This sequence joins TRBV5-1 and TRBJ2-6; D might be TRBD2 (5 bases). The CDR3 is 16 amino acids. CDR1 is SGHRS and CDR2 is YFSETQ in the germline V gene. The V end lost 4 bases, the J end lost 0 bases, and 11 bases lay between the germline ends. CDR3 DNA sequence: TGCGCCAGCAGCCCCGGGGAAATCTCTGGGGCCAACGTCCTGACTTTC. As protein: CASSPGEISGANVLTF.

This chain uses TRBV5-1 with TRBJ2-2, with TRBD1 identical over 9 bases. The CDR3 sequence is 17 residues long. The germline V gene encodes CDR1 SGHRS and CDR2 YFSETQ. V lost 0 bases and J lost 0; bases outside the gene matches: 3. The CDR3: CASSLERQGANTGELFF. DNA of the CDR3: TGCGCCAGCAGCTTGGAAAGACAGGGGGCGAACACCGGGGAGCTGTTTTTT.

The sample holds many counts of this clone. CDR3 DNA sequence: TGTGCCAGCAGCCGCCCGACCGGGACCAAGACCGGGGAGCTGTTTTTT. Translated: CASSRPTGTKTGELFF. V and J are TRBV11-3 and TRBJ2-2; D is perhaps TRBD1 or TRBD2 (5 bases each). V dropped 5 bases and J dropped 5 bases, with 18 bases sitting between them. Germline V gene data show CDR1 as SGHNT and CDR2 as YENEEA. The CDR3 spans 16 residues. Full variable domain (rest looked up from reference TRBV11-3 and TRBJ2-2): EAGVVQSPRYKIIEKKQPVAFWCNPISGHNTLYWYLQNLGQGPELLIRYENEEAVDDSQLPKDRFSAERLKGVDSTLKIQPAELGDSAVYLCASSRPTGTKTGELFFGEGSRLTVL.

This clone was seen only a few times. V gene TRBV18 combines with J gene TRBJ2-7, with D perhaps TRBD2 (6 bases). CDR1 KGHSH and CDR2 LQKENI come from the germline V gene. CDR3 length: 14 residues. Deletions cut 0 bases from V and 3 bases from J, with 9 bases between. The CDR3 nucleotides read TGTGCCAGCTCACCACCAGGAGGGTTCTACGAGCAGTACTTC. It specifies CASSPPGGFYEQYF.

The chain joins TRBV11-3 to TRBJ2-6; 7 positions match TRBD1. Germline CDR1 and CDR2: SGHNT and YENEEA. J gave up 0 bases and V 5 bases, and 10 bases lay outside the gene matches. The CDR3 is made up of 18 amino acids. The CDR3 sequence is CASSTHRGPFSGANVLTF. The CDR3 DNA is TGTGCCAGCAGCACCCACAGGGGACCGTTCTCTGGGGCCAACGTCCTGACTTTC.

Only one count was recorded for this clone. This chain uses TRBV5-1 with TRBJ1-1; TRBD1 is a possible D gene (6 bases). Germline V gene sequence: CDR1 SGHRS, CDR2 YFSETQ. Trimming shortened V by 0 bases and J by 1 base, and 10 bases separated the two germline ends. The CDR3 sequence is 15 residues long. The chain's CDR3 is CASSLAGTQNTEAFF. DNA for the CDR3: TGCGCCAGCAGCTTGGCTGGGACACAGAACACTGAAGCTTTCTTT.

The V gene is TRBV13, the J gene TRBJ2-1; 7 bases line up with TRBD2. V was clipped by 2 bases and J by 10 bases; unmatched bases: 5. Per the germline V gene, CDR1 is PRHDT and CDR2 is FYEKMQ (reference sequence). This CDR3 region has 13 residues. The CDR3 protein is CASSLLTSAEQFF. The DNA for the CDR3 is TGTGCCAGCAGCTTACTTACTAGCGCAGAGCAGTTCTTC. Supplemented by reference TRBV13 and TRBJ2-1, the full variable domain reads AAGVIQSPRHLIKEKRETATLKCYPIPRHDTVYWYQQGPGQDPQFLISFYEKMQSDKGSIPDRFSAQQFSDYHSELNMSSLELGDSALYFCASSLLTSAEQFFGPGTRLTVL.

Of note for this clone: Germline and junction disagree at one end, which may indicate a read error. The V and J genes are TRBV6-4 and TRBJ1-2; no clear D gene. The V gene's germline CDR1 is MRHNA and CDR2 SNTAGT. This CDR3 region has 11 residues. The CDR3 region has the DNA TGTGCCATCAGTGGAAGGGCTGGCTACACCTTC. As protein: CAISGRAGYTF.

The rearrangement uses TRBV28 and TRBJ1-1; tentatively, D is TRBD1 (5 bases). The CDR3 is made up of 16 amino acids. Trimming stripped 5 bases from V and 4 bases from J, with 20 bases between. In germline, CDR1 is MDHEN, CDR2 SYDVKM. As DNA, the CDR3 is TGTGCCAGCAGTCTACTGGGGGTCAGTGGGGGCACTGAAGCTTTCTTT. Protein sequence: CASSLLGVSGGTEAFF.

This clone was observed a few times. For the CDR3, the DNA is TGTGCCAGCAGCCGTAGCGGGAGGTACACCGGGGAGCTGTTTTTT. Protein sequence: CASSRSGRYTGELFF. The gene calls are TRBV28 and TRBJ2-2; 10 nucleotides line up with TRBD2. Germline CDR1 is MDHEN and CDR2 is SYDVKM. J gave up 3 bases and V 6 bases, and 4 bases lay outside the gene matches. This CDR3 region has 15 residues. Variable domain in full (rest from reference TRBV28 and TRBJ2-2): DVKVTQSSRYLVKRTGEKVFLECVQDMDHENMFWYRQDPGLGLRLIYFSYDVKMKEKGDIPEGYSVSREKKERFSLILESASTNQTSMYLCASSRSGRYTGELFFGEGSRLTVL.